What follows are 30 T cell receptor beta chains derived from one specimen sequenced in a study of radiotherapy plus CTLA-4 blockade in lung cancer. The data were produced by immunoSEQ multiplex PCR, yet TCRdb's version contains in-frame clones alone and is incomplete. The table records approximately 110,000 clones, 70% to 85% of them present only once. The sample in question was peripheral blood, obtained from a patient treated with radiotherapy plus ipilimumab. All receptors come from a human donor with non-small cell lung cancer that progressed on radiotherapy plus ipilimumab. Some clones in this sample may be carry-over from other donors' samples.

The genes are TRBV29-1 and TRBJ2-3; the D gene could be TRBD1 or TRBD2 (5 bases each). V lost 4 bases to trimming and J lost 1 base, with 6 bases between them. Germline CDR1 reads SQVTM; CDR2 reads ANQGSEA. The CDR3 has 12 amino acids. For the CDR3, the DNA is TGCAGCGTTGGGGACCGCACAGATACGCAGTATTTT. It specifies CSVGDRTDTQYF.

The chain combines TRBV7-2 with TRBJ2-1; D is tentatively TRBD1 or TRBD2 (6 bases each). V was cut by 5 bases and J by 4 bases, with 12 bases left in between. Germline CDR1 reads SGHTA; CDR2 reads FQGNSA. The CDR3 covers 14 residues. DNA of the CDR3: TGTGCCAGCAGCGCAAGGGGGGTGTACAATGAGCAGTTCTTC. Protein: CASSARGVYNEQFF.

In its sample, this clone was seen once. The chain joins TRBV7-2 to TRBJ1-2, with D perhaps matching TRBD1 (5 bases). The CDR3 is 14 residues long. Trimming removed 2 bases from V and 7 bases from J, with 14 bases in between. Germline CDR1 and CDR2: SGHTA and FQGNSA. The CDR3, as DNA: TGTGCCAGCAGCTTAAGGGAAGGGGAGGGTGGCTACACCTTC. It is translated as CASSLREGEGGYTF.

J is TRBJ1-4 and V is TRBV2, with D possibly matching TRBD1 (6 bases). CDR3 length equals 12 residues. V gave up 7 bases and J gave up 7 bases, with 10 bases separating them. Germline-derived CDR1 and CDR2 are SNHLY and FYNNEI. The CDR3 DNA follows: TGTGCCAGCAAAGGGGGAGGTGAAAAACTGTTTTTT. Translated, it gives CASKGGGEKLFF.

The rearrangement uses TRBV7-2 and TRBJ2-7; D could derive from TRBD1 or TRBD2 (5 bases each). Germline loops: CDR1 SGHTA, CDR2 FQGNSA. The V gene lost 2 bases and the J gene lost 2 bases, with 10 bases spanning the gap. The CDR3 is 14 amino acids. This CDR3 is CASSLRGPAYEQYF. For the CDR3, the DNA is TGTGCCAGCAGCTTACGGGGCCCTGCCTACGAGCAGTACTTC.

The rearrangement links TRBV4-2 to TRBJ2-7; perhaps TRBD2 as D (6 bases). CDR1 is LGHNA, CDR2 YNFKEQ, per germline. CDR3 length equals 16 residues. Trimming took 1 base from V and 1 from J, leaving 14 bases between them. The CDR3, as DNA: TGTGCCAGCAGCCAAGTATTAGCGGTACTTTCCTACGAGCAGTACTTC. Its protein product is CASSQVLAVLSYEQYF.

J is TRBJ1-6 and V is TRBV9; 7 nucleotides agree with TRBD1. With V trimmed by 2 bases and J by 9 bases, 5 bases remained unmatched. Germline lookup yields CDR1 SGDLS and CDR2 YYNGEE. The CDR3 contains 14 residues. CDR3 sequence reads: CASSVDRVGSPLHF. The CDR3, as DNA: TGTGCCAGCAGCGTCGACAGGGTTGGTTCACCCCTCCACTTT.

This chain links TRBV7-2 with TRBJ1-3; D remains ambiguous. The germline V and J ends were trimmed by 7 bases and 0 bases, with 10 bases remaining between them. The CDR3 extends over 14 amino acids. Germline CDR1 reads SGHTA; CDR2 reads FQGNSA. CDR3 sequence reads: CASNVEASGNTIYF. CDR3 coding DNA: TGTGCCAGCAACGTGGAGGCCTCTGGAAACACCATATATTTT.

J is TRBJ1-5 and V is TRBV19, with 7 bases aligning to TRBD1. The CDR3 is 15 residues long. Germline assignment: CDR1 LNHDA and CDR2 SQIVND (reference sequence). V lost 3 bases and J lost 7; bases outside the gene matches: 9. The CDR3 DNA reads as TGTGCCAGTAGTATTAGACAGGGAGGCGGACAGCCCCAGCATTTT. Translation: CASSIRQGGGQPQHF.

The J gene is TRBJ2-2, the V gene TRBV7-3, with 10 bases fitting TRBD2. Germline V CDR1 and CDR2: SGHTA, FQGTGA. V lost 5 bases to trimming and J lost 1 base; unmatched junction nucleotides: 4. The CDR3 loop spans 16 amino acids. The chain's CDR3 is CASSVAGGRNTGELFF. The CDR3 DNA reads TGTGCCAGCAGCGTAGCGGGGGGACGGAACACCGGGGAGCTGTTTTTT.

A single count supports this clone. The chain employs TRBV4-3 and TRBJ1-3; weak D call: TRBD1 (5 bases). The V end was cut by 2 bases, the J end by 0 bases, with 14 bases between. The CDR3 has 17 residues. CDR1 and CDR2 from the germline V gene are LGHNA and YSLEER. CDR3 protein: CASSQTQTEYSGNTIYF. The CDR3 region has the DNA TGCGCCAGCAGCCAAACACAGACAGAGTACTCTGGAAACACCATATATTTT.

This chain connects TRBV5-1 to TRBJ1-2, with TRBD1 as a possible D gene (5 bases). V was shortened by 0 bases and J by 2 bases, with 14 bases between the two germline ends. Germline CDR1 reads SGHRS; CDR2 reads YFSETQ. The CDR3 spans 16 residues. The CDR3 DNA reads as TGCGCCAGCAGCTTGGTGGGGGTAACGTTCAACTATGGCTACACCTTC. It is translated as CASSLVGVTFNYGYTF.

V and J are TRBV9 and TRBJ2-3; no reliable D call. The CDR3 loop spans 15 amino acids. V lost 4 bases, J lost 1 base, and 13 bases lay in between. CDR1 and CDR2 (germline): SGDLS, YYNGEE. This chain's CDR3 is CASSFTTGGTDTQYF. The CDR3 DNA reads as TGTGCCAGCAGCTTTACTACCGGCGGCACAGATACGCAGTATTTT. Filled out from reference TRBV9 and TRBJ2-3, the complete variable domain reads DSGVTQTPKHLITATGQRVTLRCSPRSGDLSVYWYQQSLDQGLQFLIQYYNGEERAKGNILERFSAQQFPDLHSELNLSSLELGDSALYFCASSFTTGGTDTQYFGPGTRLTVL.

The chain has TRBV29-1 and TRBJ2-5; 8 nucleotides match TRBD1. This CDR3 region has 14 residues. CDR1 SQVTM and CDR2 ANQGSEA come from the germline V gene. V was clipped by 4 bases and J by 5 bases; unmatched bases: 9. Here the CDR3 DNA reads TGCAGCGTTGCTGCAGGGGGCGTCGGGGAGACCCAGTACTTC. This translates into CSVAAGGVGETQYF.

The chain combines TRBV5-4 with TRBJ2-7; 12 positions match TRBD2. CDR1 and CDR2 (germline): SGHNT, YYREEE (reference sequence). The CDR3 is 16 amino acids. V dropped 0 bases and J dropped 6; count of bases not matched to a gene: 7. Here the CDR3 DNA reads TGTGCCAGCAGCTTGGGGCTAGCGGGGGGGGGTGCCGAGCAGTACTTC. Amino acid sequence: CASSLGLAGGGAEQYF.

The V call is TRBV29-1, the J call TRBJ2-5; D assignment may be TRBD1 or TRBD2 (5 bases each). Deletions cut 8 bases from V and 4 bases from J, with 17 bases between. Germline values: CDR1 SQVTM, CDR2 ANQGSEA. The CDR3 runs 13 residues. CDR3 protein: CSTEGRAGETQYF. Here the CDR3 DNA reads TGCAGCACTGAGGGCAGGGCAGGAGAGACCCAGTACTTC.

V usage is TRBV27 and J usage is TRBJ2-6; D is undetermined. The CDR3 sequence is 15 residues long. Germline loops: CDR1 MNHEY, CDR2 SMNVEV (reference sequence). Between the trimmed V and J ends, which lost 7 bases and 2 bases, there was a span of 12 bases. The CDR3 nucleotides read TGTGCCAGCACCCTCGGCCGGGCTGGGGCCAACGTCCTGACTTTC. This translates into CASTLGRAGANVLTF.

This clone was detected only a few times. V and J are TRBV5-1 and TRBJ1-6; D is uncertain. In germline, CDR1 is SGHRS, CDR2 YFSETQ. Between the trimmed V and J ends, which lost 1 base and 7 bases, there was a span of 12 bases. The CDR3 is 15 amino acids. The CDR3: CASSLPYRENSPLHF. The CDR3 DNA follows: TGCGCCAGCAGCTTGCCCTATCGGGAGAATTCACCCCTCCACTTT.

This clone was counted only a few times. Relative to the germline gene, one junction end is altered; a read error may explain this. This chain joins TRBV7-7 and TRBJ1-3; possibly TRBD1 for D (5 bases). Germline CDR1 is SSHAT and CDR2 is FNYEAQ (reference sequence). The CDR3 runs to 13 residues. The CDR3 here is CASSLGAGNTIYF. The CDR3 DNA sequence: TGTGCTAGCAGCTTAGGGGCTGGAAACACCATATATTTT.

This clone was seen only once. This sequence joins TRBV4-2 and TRBJ1-3; D not resolved. The CDR3 is 16 amino acids. In germline, CDR1 is LGHNA, CDR2 YNFKEQ. Between the trimmed V and J ends, which lost 0 bases and 2 bases, there was a span of 11 bases. The CDR3: CASSQDSTTAGNTIYF. The CDR3 coding sequence is TGTGCCAGCAGCCAAGATTCAACTACCGCTGGAAACACCATATATTTT.

The chain employs TRBV2 and TRBJ1-6, with 7 bases that match TRBD1. Losses at the gene ends were 5 bases for V and 9 bases for J; bases not matched to a gene: 10. CDR1 and CDR2 (germline): SNHLY, FYNNEI. The length of the CDR3 is 15 residues. The CDR3 loop reads CASSTFRDRPSPLHF. The CDR3 bases are TGTGCCAGCAGTACTTTCCGGGACAGACCTTCACCCCTCCACTTT.

This chain connects TRBV5-1 to TRBJ1-6; 8 bases align to TRBD1. This CDR3 region has 13 residues. Germline loops: CDR1 SGHRS, CDR2 YFSETQ. Trimming removed 5 bases from V and 7 bases from J; junction bases left unmatched: 2. DNA of the CDR3: TGCGCCAGCAGGACAGGGGAAAATTCACCCCTCCACTTT. It translates to CASRTGENSPLHF.

The chain joins TRBV7-2 to TRBJ2-3; 8 nucleotides line up with TRBD2. The CDR3 contains 16 residues. V lost 2 bases and J lost 4; bases outside the gene matches: 8. In germline, CDR1 is SGHTA, CDR2 FQGNSA. CDR3 coding DNA: TGTGCCAGCAGCTTATTGTCTAGCGGGTCCCCAGATACGCAGTATTTT. Translated, it gives CASSLLSSGSPDTQYF.

J is TRBJ2-3 and V is TRBV2; no definite D call. The V and J ends lost 3 bases and 0 bases respectively, with 7 bases between them. The V gene's germline CDR1 is SNHLY and CDR2 FYNNEI. The CDR3 contains 14 residues. The CDR3 sequence: CASSEVQSTDTQYF. The CDR3 nucleotides are TGTGCCAGCAGTGAGGTACAGAGCACAGATACGCAGTATTTT.

This clone was counted only a few times. The CDR3: CASSPTRDRTVNSPLHF. The CDR3, as DNA: TGTGCCAGCTCACCGACTCGGGACAGAACTGTTAATTCACCCCTCCACTTT. The rearrangement uses TRBV18 and TRBJ1-6; 7 nucleotides match TRBD1. CDR3 length: 17 amino acids. Germline CDR1 is KGHSH and CDR2 is LQKENI. V lost 3 bases to trimming and J lost 6 bases; unmatched junction nucleotides: 11. The entire variable domain, with the rest obtained from reference TRBV18 and TRBJ1-6, is as follows: NAGVMQNPRHLVRRRGQEARLRCSPMKGHSHVYWYRQLPEEGLKFMVYLQKENIIDESGMPKERFSAEFPKEGPSILRIQQVVRGDSAAYFCASSPTRDRTVNSPLHFGNGTRLTVT.

This clone was seen just once. The chain links TRBV5-4 to TRBJ1-1, with 9 bases fitting TRBD1. Trimming cost V 2 bases and J 7 bases; bases outside gene matches: 9. The germline V gene encodes CDR1 SGHNT and CDR2 YYREEE (reference sequence). The CDR3 is 15 residues long. The CDR3 sequence: CASSLMGTGGREAFF. The CDR3 region has the DNA TGTGCCAGCAGCTTAATGGGAACAGGGGGCCGTGAAGCTTTCTTT.

This sequence joins TRBV28 and TRBJ2-7, with D possibly being TRBD1 (6 bases). The CDR3 totals 15 residues. V lost 7 bases and J 1 base, leaving 17 bases between the germline ends. In germline, CDR1 is MDHEN, CDR2 SYDVKM. The CDR3 DNA follows: TGTGCCAGCACCCTAGTTCCGGACAGTTCCTACGAGCAGTACTTC. Protein: CASTLVPDSSYEQYF.

This sequence joins TRBV9 and TRBJ2-1; 8 bases match TRBD1. This CDR3 comprises 15 residues. From germline, CDR1 is SGDLS and CDR2 YYNGEE. V lost 2 bases and J lost 8; bases outside the gene matches: 9. The CDR3 DNA follows: TGTGCCAGCAGCGTCTCGACAGGGGCAAGAGATGAGCAGTTCTTC. Translating it yields CASSVSTGARDEQFF.

The table lists this clone with a count of one. The V gene is TRBV28, the J gene TRBJ1-2, with 7 bases lining up with TRBD1. V lost 3 bases to trimming and J lost 6 bases; unmatched junction nucleotides: 7. CDR3 length: 14 residues. Germline CDR1 MDHEN, CDR2 SYDVKM. DNA of the CDR3: TGTGCCAGCAGTTTGAGGGGGCCCCCTCATGGCTACACCTTC. It encodes CASSLRGPPHGYTF.

This chain uses TRBV30 with TRBJ1-3; D gene uncertain. Trimming removed 0 bases from V and 0 bases from J, with 12 bases in between. The CDR3 is made up of 16 amino acids. CDR1 is GTSNPN and CDR2 is SVGIG in the germline V gene (reference sequence). The CDR3 nucleotides read TGTGCCTGGAGTGTATTTAGCCCTCTCTCTGGAAACACCATATATTTT. Amino acids: CAWSVFSPLSGNTIYF.